One and the same sample provided the 26 T cell receptor beta chains below, sequenced in a study of T-cell memory formation after mild COVID-19. A single record per CDR3 protein comes from TCRdb applying MiXCR to the 5' RACE reads. This sample has around 340,000 distinct CDR3 sequences; approximately 14% occur once, and the top ten carry about 20%. Source material: PBMCs or a T cell subset sorted from them (not recorded which). These receptors came from a man younger than 35 who had mild COVID-19 (a few samples of this study predate the infection). Cell type and time point are not known.

The chain recombines TRBV4-2 with TRBJ2-7; 8 bases line up with TRBD1. Germline CDR1 and CDR2: LGHNA and YNFKEQ. J was trimmed by 4 bases and V by 1 base; bases with no gene match: 9. The CDR3 is 16 amino acids. The CDR3 region has the DNA TGTGCCAGCAGCCAAGGGGCTCCAGGACAGGGTTACGAGCAGTACTTC. Amino acid sequence: CASSQGAPGQGYEQYF.

The chain carries TRBV11-2 and TRBJ1-1, with a weak D call TRBD1 (5 bases). The germline gives CDR1 SGHAT, CDR2 FQNNGV. The CDR3 length is 15 residues. Trimming took 1 base from V and 1 from J, leaving 10 bases between them. The CDR3 bases are TGTGCCAGCAGCTTAGTTGGGGGAAAGAACACTGAAGCTTTCTTT. Protein sequence: CASSLVGGKNTEAFF.

This clonotype was seen only a few times. The V call is TRBV29-1, the J call TRBJ2-7; no firm D call. Germline V lookup: CDR1 SQVTM, CDR2 ANQGSEA. Trimming took off 5 bases at V and 5 bases at J, with 13 bases between the two ends. The CDR3 runs to 12 residues. CDR3 residues: CSVNIGSHEQYF. The CDR3 DNA reads TGCAGCGTTAATATCGGATCCCACGAGCAGTACTTC.

The chain employs TRBV2 and TRBJ2-2; weak D call: TRBD1 (6 bases). The ends were cut back, 3 bases at V and 5 bases at J, with 13 bases in the middle. CDR1 and CDR2 (germline): SNHLY, FYNNEI. This CDR3 spans 15 amino acids. In DNA form, the CDR3 reads TGTGCCAGCAGTGAGTCCAGGGGCGCGACCGGGGAGCTGTTTTTT. Protein: CASSESRGATGELFF.

The CDR3 is CASSSGQSLGYEQFF. CDR3 in DNA: TGTGCCAGCAGCTCGGGACAGTCCCTCGGGTATGAGCAGTTCTTC. This rearrangement joins TRBV7-9 to TRBJ2-1, with TRBD1 identical over 7 bases. In germline, CDR1 is SEHNR, CDR2 FQNEAQ (reference sequence). The ends lost 4 bases at V and 8 bases at J; junction bases unmatched: 11. The CDR3 is made up of 15 amino acids.

V and J are TRBV5-1 and TRBJ1-1, with D possibly TRBD1 on 5 matching bases. V lost 1 base to trimming and J lost 4 bases, with 11 bases between them. CDR3 size: 14 residues. Germline V gene lookup returns CDR1 SGHRS and CDR2 YFSETQ. The CDR3 reads CASSLNQGPTEAFF. The CDR3, as DNA: TGCGCCAGCAGCTTGAACCAGGGACCCACTGAAGCTTTCTTT.

This clonotype was found a few times. The chain uses TRBV29-1 and TRBJ1-4; D possibly corresponds to TRBD1 (5 bases). The CDR3 has 18 residues. Germline CDR1 and CDR2: SQVTM and ANQGSEA. V was trimmed by 6 bases and J by 5 bases, leaving 28 bases between them. The CDR3: CSVTNKSRDLLGNEKLFF. CDR3 sequence (DNA): TGCAGCGTCACCAATAAGTCCCGGGACCTCTTGGGAAATGAAAAACTGTTTTTT.

This clonotype has more than one count but fewer than ten. The rearrangement links TRBV7-2 to TRBJ1-1; 9 nucleotides line up with TRBD1. The CDR3 loop spans 14 amino acids. Germline values: CDR1 SGHTA, CDR2 FQGNSA. V was clipped by 6 bases and J by 5 bases; unmatched bases: 7. In nucleotides, the CDR3 is TGTGCCAGCAGTCAACAGGGGGCTTCTACTGAAGCTTTCTTT. Its translation is CASSQQGASTEAFF. Using reference TRBV7-2 and TRBJ1-1 for the parts outside the CDR3, the full variable domain is GAGVSQSPSNKVTEKGKDVELRCDPISGHTALYWYRQSLGQGLEFLIYFQGNSAPDKSGLPSDRFSAERTGGSVSTLTIQRTQQEDSAVYLCASSQQGASTEAFFGQGTRLTVV.

The rearrangement links TRBV10-2 to TRBJ2-7, with D hard to call. The germline V gene has CDR1 WSHSY and CDR2 SAAADI. Between the trimmed V and J ends, which lost 3 bases and 1 base, there was a span of 7 bases. CDR3 length: 13 residues. Here the CDR3 reads CASSEWSSYEQYF. The CDR3 DNA is TGCGCCAGCAGTGAATGGTCGTCCTACGAGCAGTACTTC.

Ten or more counts support this clonotype. The gene calls are TRBV5-1 and TRBJ2-7; tentatively, D is TRBD1 (5 bases). This CDR3 region has 13 residues. Germline CDR1 and CDR2: SGHRS and YFSETQ. V lost 1 base to trimming and J lost 3 bases, with 8 bases between them. The CDR3 is CASSLTGFYEQYV. The CDR3 DNA reads TGCGCCAGCAGCTTGACAGGTTTCTACGAGCAGTACGTC.

The table lists this clonotype with a few counts. V usage is TRBV6-5 and J usage is TRBJ1-1; D ambiguous. CDR1 is MNHEY, CDR2 SVGAGI, per germline. Trimming removed 0 bases from V and 1 base from J, with 9 bases in between. This CDR3 spans 15 amino acids. The CDR3 sequence: CASSYSSQPNTEAFF. The CDR3 bases are TGTGCCAGCAGTTACTCGTCCCAACCGAACACTGAAGCTTTCTTT.

The chain employs TRBV6-5 and TRBJ2-4; D is unresolved. Trimming took 6 bases from V and 7 from J, leaving 10 bases between them. The CDR3 loop spans 12 amino acids. Germline CDR1 is MNHEY and CDR2 is SVGAGI. The CDR3 DNA reads TGTGCCAGCAGCCCGAATAGCAACATTCAGTACTTC. Protein sequence: CASSPNSNIQYF.

The V gene is TRBV19, the J gene TRBJ1-1, with D maybe TRBD1 (6 bases). From germline, CDR1 is LNHDA and CDR2 SQIVND (reference sequence). The CDR3 spans 13 residues. Trimming stripped 9 bases from V and 7 bases from J, with 18 bases between. This CDR3 is CASRPSGGLEAFF. The CDR3 DNA reads as TGTGCCAGCCGCCCCTCGGGGGGGCTTGAAGCTTTCTTT.

The V call is TRBV11-2, the J call TRBJ2-1; 12 bases agree with TRBD1. Germline CDR1 and CDR2: SGHAT and FQNNGV. This CDR3 is 20 amino acids long. V dropped 1 base and J dropped 7; count of bases not matched to a gene: 17. This CDR3 is CASSLGVGWAGQGALNEQFF. CDR3 DNA sequence: TGTGCCAGCAGCTTAGGGGTCGGTTGGGCGGGACAGGGGGCTCTTAATGAGCAGTTCTTC.

This clonotype was counted ten times or more. CDR3 amino acids: CASSLFVRLASGAPDTQYF. CDR3 nucleotide sequence: TGTGCCAGCAGCTTATTCGTTAGGTTGGCTAGCGGGGCCCCAGATACGCAGTATTTT. This sequence joins TRBV7-3 and TRBJ2-3, with TRBD2 matching over 9 bases. This CDR3 is 19 amino acids long. The V and J ends lost 2 bases and 4 bases, in that order; junction bases with no gene match: 16. Looked up from germline, CDR1 is SGHTA and CDR2 is FQGTGA.

This clonotype was seen a few times. The chain joins TRBV4-3 to TRBJ1-1; 8 bases agree with TRBD1. Germline V lookup: CDR1 LGHNA, CDR2 YSLEER. The V segment lost 3 bases and the J segment 1 base; nucleotides outside the gene matches: 4. The CDR3 covers 15 residues. The CDR3 bases are TGCGCCAGCAGCCAGGAGGACAGGGAGAACACTGAAGCTTTCTTT. Protein: CASSQEDRENTEAFF.

The chain joins TRBV5-6 to TRBJ1-1; D uncertain. The CDR3 consists of 13 residues. V dropped 2 bases and J dropped 9 bases, with 14 bases sitting between them. Germline loops: CDR1 SGHDT, CDR2 YYEEEE. CDR3 loop: CASSFVTVGQAFF. In DNA form, the CDR3 reads TGTGCCAGCAGCTTCGTGACCGTGGGCCAAGCTTTCTTT.

This clonotype showed up just a few times. The rearrangement links TRBV28 to TRBJ1-2, with a possible D match to TRBD1 (6 bases). This CDR3 has 13 residues. Between the trimmed V and J ends, which lost 7 bases and 6 bases, there was a span of 15 bases. Germline V gene sequence: CDR1 MDHEN, CDR2 SYDVKM. The CDR3 nucleotides read TGTGCCAGCAACCGGTACAGGGAGAATGGCTACACCTTC. It specifies CASNRYRENGYTF.

The chain carries TRBV10-3 and TRBJ1-6; the D is unclear. CDR1 is ENHRY and CDR2 is SYGVKD in the germline V gene. The CDR3 spans 15 residues. V was clipped by 2 bases and J by 5 bases, with 10 bases between them. The CDR3 DNA reads TGTGCCATCAGTGAGCGGACGGCTAATAATTCACCCCTCCACTTT. This gives the protein CAISERTANNSPLHF.

The genes are TRBV14 and TRBJ2-2, with D uncertain. Trimming removed 2 bases at V and 4 bases at J, with 14 bases between. The CDR3 runs to 16 residues. Germline V lookup: CDR1 SGHDN, CDR2 FVKESK. CDR3 nucleotide sequence: TGTGCCAGCAGCCAATATCTGGGGATGAGCACCGGGGAGCTGTTTTTT. Its protein is CASSQYLGMSTGELFF. The full variable domain, rest sourced from reference TRBV14 and TRBJ2-2, is EAGVTQFPSHSVIEKGQTVTLRCDPISGHDNLYWYRRVMGKEIKFLLHFVKESKQDESGMPNNRFLAERTGGTYSTLKVQPAELEDSGVYFCASSQYLGMSTGELFFGEGSRLTVL.

In this sample, this clonotype turned up a few times. V is TRBV20-1 and J is TRBJ2-3, with 9 bases matching TRBD1. Trimming took 0 bases from V and 2 from J; bases not matched to a gene: 3. This CDR3 has 15 residues. Germline V lookup: CDR1 DFQATT, CDR2 SNEGSKA (reference sequence). The CDR3 DNA follows: TGCAGTGCTAGAGATGGGACAGGGTCCACAGATACGCAGTATTTT. Residues: CSARDGTGSTDTQYF.

This clonotype was observed at least ten times. V and J are TRBV11-2 and TRBJ2-5; no clear D. Germline V gene lookup returns CDR1 SGHAT and CDR2 FQNNGV. The CDR3 is 11 amino acids. The V end was cut by 5 bases, the J end by 4 bases, with 5 bases between. This chain's CDR3 is CASSRRETQYF. CDR3 bases: TGTGCCAGCAGCAGGCGAGAGACCCAGTACTTC.

V gene TRBV6-6 combines with J gene TRBJ1-2; weak D call: TRBD1 (6 bases). This CDR3 has 13 residues. Germline CDR1 is MNHNY and CDR2 is SVGAGI (reference sequence). Trimming pared 5 bases from V and 8 bases from J, leaving 15 bases between. CDR3 in amino acids: CASSDNRAEGYTF. The CDR3 region has the DNA TGTGCCAGCAGTGACAACAGGGCGGAGGGCTACACCTTC.

The V gene is TRBV20-1, the J gene TRBJ1-6; TRBD1 might be the D (6 bases). The length of the CDR3 is 16 residues. The ends were cut back, 5 bases at V and 0 bases at J, with 14 bases in the middle. Germline V lookup: CDR1 DFQATT, CDR2 SNEGSKA (reference sequence). The CDR3 DNA is TGCAGTGCTGGCCGGGGGCAGAGCTCCTATAATTCACCCCTCCACTTT. Its translation is CSAGRGQSSYNSPLHF.

This clonotype has only one observation. The rearrangement joins TRBV6-5 to TRBJ1-1; perhaps TRBD1 as D (5 bases). CDR1 MNHEY and CDR2 SVGAGI come from the germline V gene. V was cut by 8 bases and J by 1 base, with 11 bases left in between. This CDR3 is 13 amino acids long. CDR3 residues: CASLTDRNTEAFF. Here the CDR3 DNA reads TGTGCCAGCCTGACAGACAGGAACACTGAAGCTTTCTTT.

This clonotype showed up many times. The chain is built from TRBV12-3 or TRBV12-4 and TRBJ2-2; D ambiguous. V was clipped by 2 bases and J by 6 bases, with 7 bases between them. The CDR3 extends over 13 amino acids. The CDR3 is CASSLLQAGELFF. CDR3 bases: TGTGCCAGCAGTTTACTCCAGGCCGGGGAGCTGTTTTTT.